This T cell receptor (beta chain) was documented in a study of blood T cell repertoires in COVID-19 (dated by TCRdb to 2018 to 2021). Turning to the overall study: Samples covering the acute and convalescent phases of COVID-19 were provided by collaborators in the United States, Italy and Spain. The prospective study material was composed of cDNA or gDNA derived from T cells, B-cell-depleted T cells, or PBMCs. Subjects who had been exposed to COVID-19, were actively infected with it, or had recovered from it provided the deeply sampled blood TCRbeta repertoires that made up the dataset. A freely available public database, intended as a resource for researchers studying the immune response to SARS-CoV-2, is where the repertoires were released. Samples were obtained from the ongoing ImmuneRACE study (first 160 participants) and from roughly 1,300 subjects provided by 6 global collaborators. The sample metadata nearly always contained a de-identified subject ID, COVID-19 status, age in years and sex. Where HLA class I and class II types were available, the types were taken from metadata supplied by the sample provider, not from assay-based typing.

Study-level results and caveats: The quantity of clinical and demographic metadata differed by source and by participant and was supplied without curation.

TCRbeta CDR3 regions were amplified from genomic DNA by means of the immunoSEQ Assay, a bias-controlled multiplex PCR. The paper's processing steps were these. The number of nucleated cells in each sample was estimated from the amplification of reference gene primers within the assay. Sequence reads were collapsed and filtered to measure the absolute abundance of every unique TCRbeta CDR3 rearrangement. For each sample, productive Simpson clonality was calculated as the square root of Simpson's diversity index across productive rearrangements. TCRdb's version of the immuneACCESS table is confined to in-frame rearrangements and falls short of the full clone set. An unresolved V gene accounts for under half of the shortfall where checked; the remainder is of unknown origin. Clone size and V and J calls were adopted from that table, with D and trimming inferred from the DNA. In this sample the table shows 150,000 to 250,000 clones, 75% to 85% of which occur a single time. Over 9.5% of the sample belongs to the ten largest clones.

In the prospective study, participants were roughly 18 to 100 years old, resided in approximately 22 geographic areas of the United States, and were enrolled through a virtual design. Cohort assignment in the prospective study relied on participant-reported clinical history from a screening survey and a study questionnaire. Recovered participants in ImmuneRACE Cohort 3 were defined as having two consecutive negative NP/OP PCR tests, clearance from a healthcare professional, or resolution of symptoms. Each participant in the prospective study had whole blood, serum and a nasopharyngeal or oropharyngeal swab collected by mobile phlebotomists. Participants in the prospective study had the option to provide additional blood draws and questionnaires over an approximately 2-month period. Blood samples from the prospective study were shipped frozen or at room temperature prior to DNA extraction. With respect to this clone: Its antigen is currently not known. The sample holds no much larger clone one base away, and base qualities are not on file.

V drops 5 bases and J drops 3 bases, leaving 16 bases in between. From a lookup of the germline V gene (reference sequence), CDR1 and CDR2 are PRHDT and FYEKMQ. CDR3 length: 15 amino acids, cysteine to phenylalanine. Only the CDR3 region is kept as DNA, spanning 45 bases read in frame from base 1. The sequenced material came from PBMCs or T cells enriched from blood (not recorded which). This receptor was identified in a man aged 40-50 years who had recovered from COVID-19. Recombination linked TRBV13 to TRBJ1-1, and possibly TRBD1, on 6 matching bases. The DNA reads as follows: TGTGCCAGCAGCCGACGACAGGCGGAGGACACTGAAGCTTTCTTT. It specifies CASSRRQAEDTEAFF. With all but the CDR3 taken from the reference TRBV13 and TRBJ1-1 genes, the full variable domain is: AAGVIQSPRHLIKEKRETATLKCYPIPRHDTVYWYQQGPGQDPQFLISFYEKMQSDKGSIPDRFSAQQFSDYHSELNMSSLELGDSALYFCASSRRQAEDTEAFFGQGTRLTVV.